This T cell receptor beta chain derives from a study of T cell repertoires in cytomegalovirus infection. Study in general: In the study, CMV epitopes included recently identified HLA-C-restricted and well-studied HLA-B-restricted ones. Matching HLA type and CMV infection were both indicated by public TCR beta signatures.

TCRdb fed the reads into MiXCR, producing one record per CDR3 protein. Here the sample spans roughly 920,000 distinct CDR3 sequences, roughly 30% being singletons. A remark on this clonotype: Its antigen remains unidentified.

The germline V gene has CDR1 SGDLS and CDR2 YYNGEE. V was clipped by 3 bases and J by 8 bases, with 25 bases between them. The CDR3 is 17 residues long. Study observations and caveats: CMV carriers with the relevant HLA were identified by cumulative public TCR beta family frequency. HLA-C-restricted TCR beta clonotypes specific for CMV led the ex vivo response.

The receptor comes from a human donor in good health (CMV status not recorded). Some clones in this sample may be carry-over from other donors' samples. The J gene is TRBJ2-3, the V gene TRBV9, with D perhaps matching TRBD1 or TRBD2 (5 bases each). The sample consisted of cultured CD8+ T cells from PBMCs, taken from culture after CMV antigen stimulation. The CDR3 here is CASSAGRAGRRDITQYF. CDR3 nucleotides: TGTGCCAGCAGCGCGGGGCGGGCGGGCAGGAGAGATATTACGCAGTATTTT.